This T cell receptor beta chain was obtained from a study of cytomegalovirus exposure and HLA in healthy donors listed by TCRdb under 2017. Looking at the study overall: An earlier analysis of 550 to 700 of the donors reported roughly 270 Gb of sequence data and around 120 million unique TCR beta sequences from 150 million to 200 million T cells. An early release covering 550 to 650 HLA-typed donors comprised about 300 gigabases of sequencing data and 65 million to 100 million unique TCR sequences. Of the roughly 400 genotyped donors, approximately 83% fell in the genetic ancestry cluster associated with self-reported Caucasian donors. The aim of the study was to test whether cataloging public T cell receptors could identify signatures of past pathogen exposure. The T cell repertoires of some 670 subjects were profiled by immunosequencing and related to cytomegalovirus serostatus. Besides the first cohort of about 730 subjects, a separate validation cohort made up of 95 to 150 different subjects was used. To predict cytomegalovirus infection status, the study brought together high-throughput TCR immunosequencing, statistical association of individual TCRs with disease status, and machine learning. To study patterns of TCR occurrence, a later analysis re-analyzed previously published TCR beta repertoires from several hundred donors and added high-resolution HLA genotyping. In the later analysis, no new phenotypic data were used to find candidate immune exposures; instead, reliance was placed on TCR beta sequences and their occurrence across donors. An earlier analysis of fewer than 700 of the donors applied high-throughput TCR beta sequencing to assess whether each TCR beta V gene segment acted as functional or pseudogenic. Donor age, sex, ethnicity and CMV serostatus were compiled alongside the repertoire data. In a later genetic analysis, genome-wide SNP genotypes for about 55% of the roughly 700 donors were used, and that subset was treated as a discovery cohort. Every repertoire in the discovery cohort had been generated on one and the same sequencing platform. HLA typing included class I and class II loci at four-digit resolution. Typing coverage varied by locus: about 620-640 donors for A, B, C, DRB1 and DQB1; approximately 560 for DQA1; about 570 for DPA1; approximately 470 for DPB1. Several DR-DQ haplotypes were handled as single units for association and clustering because linkage in the cohort was strong. Across 398 genotyped donors of the cohort, an average of roughly 250,000 unique TCR beta nucleotide sequences per donor were sequenced, and roughly 20% of those sequences were non-productive. The paper's findings and limits, for the study overall: Because some donors lacked HLA typing at each locus, the association tests relied only on the typed subset. A further reported finding was that TCR beta sequences accurately predicted the HLA-A and HLA-B alleles for most subjects in the first cohort. Immune exposure information for the cohort was limited to CMV serostatus. In a later genetic analysis, fewer N-insertions in productive TCRs were reported among donors in an Asian-associated ancestry cluster than the roughly 700-donor mean. A later analysis found that TCR association rates varied across HLA loci, with DRB1 alleles showing the most associated TCRs and HLA-C alleles the fewest. Correlated functional status among segregating V segments might reflect linkage disequilibrium, but an unknown experimental factor could not be ruled out. Three of the identified cytomegalovirus-associated TCR beta chains were confirmed in vitro to be specific for cytomegalovirus antigens. A cluster of highly shared sequence variants was judged likely to represent a technical artifact of the sequencing pipeline. Presence/absence analyses assumed roughly uniform sequencing depth across donors, an assumption that may not hold. This cohort had only TCR beta chains sequenced, and the lack of alpha or paired-chain data limited which features could be detected. In the study, around 150 TCR beta chains were listed as associated with cytomegalovirus. A later genetic analysis associated a missense DCLRE1C variant with V-gene and J-gene trimming of TCR beta chains, and an independent cohort replicated the association. Strong co-occurrence of HLA alleles, especially DR and DQ, made assigning TCR associations to individual alleles difficult. Most TCR sequences were observed very rarely across donors, whereas some public TCRs were present in many individuals. Specific HLA alleles were associated with 16,951 TCR beta sequences at a false discovery rate of 0.05 in a later analysis. Several of the top co-occurrence clusters appeared to be linked to parvovirus B19, influenza, CMV and Epstein-Barr virus, according to a later analysis. The authors suggested that the approach could potentially be extended to other disease states and immunological phenotypes. In a later analysis, most CMV-associated TCR beta chains were found to appear HLA-restricted, with HLA associations seemingly driven largely by CMV exposure. An earlier analysis of approximately 600 of the donors showed that most TCR beta V segments appeared in productive rearrangements either about 87% or about 30% of the time, which broadly matched IMGT annotations. In both the original and validation cohorts, the classifier was reported to diagnose cytomegalovirus status with high specificity and sensitivity. The earlier analysis of approximately 590 of the donors excluded roughly 17 rarely observed V segments, including chromosome 9 orphons, because counts were too low. Some IMGT-functional V segments, including TRBV6-2 and TRBV6-3, could not be told apart with the 87-base-pair reads, so those segments were excluded. A later analysis found that HLA-associated TCR beta chains were more clonally expanded and had lower generation probabilities than equally common non-associated chains.

On this clone: Its target antigen remains unknown. No qualities accompany the bases; no much larger clone lies one base away.

Trimming accounts for 3 bases at V and 5 bases at J, while the number of junction bases matched to no gene is 10. CDR1 and CDR2 were assigned from the germline V gene as SGDLS and YYNGEE. Including cysteine and phenylalanine, the CDR3 has 16 amino acids. The retained sequence is limited to the CDR3, 48 bases, with the frame set at the first base. The cohort consisted of fewer than 700 healthy bone marrow donors. At the time of sampling, all cohort members were nominally healthy, though unrecorded immune exposures were likely present. The donor was CMV seronegative and was included in the group of about 350 seronegative cohort members. A peripheral blood sample was provided by each donor, and peripheral blood mononuclear cells were used for TCR beta sequencing. Genomic DNA was extracted from the blood cell samples with the Qiagen DNeasy Blood Extraction Kit. Receptor amplification or capture employed the immunoSEQ multiplex PCR assay. For the multiplex PCR, a mixture combining 60 forward primers for TCR Vbeta segments and 13 reverse primers for TCR Jbeta segments was used. Amplification of the CDR3 region of rearranged TCR beta genes was performed with a multiplex PCR assay on genomic DNA. The Illumina HiSeq System was used to sequence the amplified TCR beta libraries as 87-base-pair reads. Under the source paper's analysis protocol: Across the 600 to 700 repertoires, a later analysis counted 80 million or so unique TCR beta chains, 9.5 million to 12 million of which were shared by at least two donors. Raw reads were error-corrected and collapsed into unique sequences by a nearest-neighbor algorithm in which closely related sequences were merged to remove PCR and sequencing errors. V, D and J gene segments were assigned by aligning CDR3 sequences to IMGT reference sequences. For a sequence to be retained, a match of at least six nucleotides was required to both a V gene segment and a J gene segment. A rearrangement was called productive if the CDR3 had no stop codons and remained in frame with V and J, and every other rearrangement was called non-productive. Following IMGT convention, CDR3 was defined as the stretch from the second conserved V-encoded cysteine to the conserved J-encoded phenylalanine. The earlier analysis of 500 to 600 of the donors excluded sequences that lacked an unambiguous match to a single V gene segment. An earlier analysis of approximately 590 of the donors classified V segments as functional when productive rearrangements were above 56.7% and as segregating when the standard deviation between donors was above 5%. A statistical classification framework was built to diagnose cytomegalovirus status from the catalog of TCR beta chain sequences. In a later analysis, V and J genes were assigned by comparing TCR nucleotide sequences against IMGT/GENE-DB human TR gene sequences. The TCRdist pipeline was used in a later analysis to assign CDR3 sequences and most-parsimonious VDJ recombination scenarios. In a later analysis, each TCR beta chain was defined by its CDR3 amino acid sequence together with its V-gene family, and reads without a unique V-gene family were excluded. In a later analysis, around 650 highly shared, low-generation-probability nucleotide sequences were removed to address suspected cross-contamination and a sequencing artifact. In a later analysis, a clonal expansion index for each public chain was calculated from normalized within-repertoire ranks of inferred template counts. In a later analysis, generation probabilities were computed using a VDJ recombination model fitted to out-of-frame rearrangements, and the results were checked against IGoR. A later analysis scored TCR-TCR, TCR-HLA and TCR-CMV co-occurrence with hypergeometric tests, applying a repertoire-size bias correction to TCR pairs. In a later analysis, false discovery rates were estimated by permuting HLA or CMV assignments 20 times. A later analysis grouped co-occurring TCRs with DBSCAN, adding TCRdist sequence similarity when clustering within HLA-allele-positive subsets. Repertoires with fewer than 30,000 or more than 120,000 public chains were left out of co-occurrence clustering, as were five repertoires with anomalous nucleotide sharing. TCRdb provides this immuneACCESS table in a form limited to in-frame rearrangements. Some clones are lacking; in checked studies, under half of them reflect an unresolved V gene, and why the rest are absent is not known. Clonal size and the V and J genes are those of that table, whereas D and trimming came from the DNA. Counted in this sample were 120,000 or so clones; about 85% of them appeared once. About 0.25% of the sample goes to the ten largest clones.

Material for sequencing was PBMCs. The V and J genes are TRBV9 and TRBJ2-2; the junction holds 7 bases that match TRBD2. This clonotype was sampled from a man aged 50 to 59 in good health and CMV-seronegative. CDR3 reads: CASSGGGLGVTGELFF. Here is the DNA: TGTGCCAGCAGCGGGGGGGGTTTAGGGGTAACCGGGGAGCTGTTTTTT.